The following is a T cell receptor beta chain sequence with its context. Its target is unknown. The data are from a study of cytomegalovirus exposure and HLA in healthy donors. The germline CDR1 and CDR2 sequences are MNHEY and SMNVEV (reference sequence). This CDR3 contains 15 residues. V gave up 5 bases and J gave up 4 bases; unmatched junction bases: 10. PCR amplification relied on 60 Vbeta primers (plus 13 Jbeta primers). The data were produced by immunoSEQ multiplex PCR, yet TCRdb's version contains in-frame clones alone and is incomplete. The sample includes some 130,000 clones, more than 80% of them seen just once. Study-level findings and limits: Follow-up analysis later connected one missense variant in DCLRE1C with trimming of TCR beta V- and J-genes. The study put 160 or so TCR beta chains on its list as cytomegalovirus-associated.

The receptor was isolated from a woman aged 40 to 49 in good health and CMV-seropositive. V usage is TRBV27 and J usage is TRBJ1-2, with 7 bases identical to TRBD1. Source material: PBMCs. The CDR3 DNA follows: TGTGCCAGCAGTCCGAGGACAGGTGCTCCCTATGGCTACACCTTC. Translation gives CASSPRTGAPYGYTF.